Sequencing of this T cell receptor beta chain was carried out in a study of CD8+ T cells in alopecia areata. Sequencing relied on a cDNA template that was reverse transcribed from extracted RNA. Using immunoSEQ multiplex PCR, the repertoire was profiled, and TCRdb retains in-frame clones only, with some absent. The sample contains around 100,000 clones, none of them singletons. Details on this clone: Mouse germline and gene names are used.

The clonotype originates from a C3H/HeJ mouse with alopecia areata. For the strain, the MHC haplotype given is H2-k. The sample taken for sequencing was lesional skin.

The CDR3 sequence: CTCSEGFTGQLYF. The CDR3 DNA, read in part, is TGCACCTGCAGTGAGGGGTTCACCGGG. The J gene is TRBJ2-2, the V gene TRBV1, with D possibly matching TRBD1 (5 bases). The CDR3 goes on 4 residues after the read ends, and that part is filled in from the germline J gene. Germline CDR1 reads NSQYPW; CDR2 reads LRSPGD (reference sequence). The germline V and J ends were trimmed by 4 bases and 4 bases, with 7 bases remaining between them. This CDR3 contains 13 residues.